This T cell receptor (beta chain) emerged from a study of shared clonotypes between healthy human individuals. This clone was seen only a few times. Libraries were prepared by immunoSEQ multiplex PCR; TCRdb keeps only in-frame clonotypes and omits some of them. The table has around 700,000 clones, roughly 78% seen once. V lost 0 bases, J lost 3 bases, and 19 bases lay in between. CDR3 length equals 18 residues. CDR1 and CDR2 from the germline V gene are SGHNT and YYREEE (reference sequence). V gene TRBV5-4 combines with J gene TRBJ1-3; D remains unclear. The sequence derives from a woman aged 25 to 39 in good health. The sample comprised memory CD4+ T cells sorted from blood. As to subset: CD45RA-negative fraction. The CDR3 coding sequence is TGTGCCAGCAGCTTGGCCTTCGGGCAGGAAGTGGGTGGAAACACCATATATTTT. As protein: CASSLAFGQEVGGNTIYF.